The 4 T cell receptor beta chains below come from one sample, sequenced in a study of shared clonotypes between healthy human individuals (dated by TCRdb to about 2020). Libraries were prepared through the immunoSEQ multiplex PCR assay. TCRdb's version of the immuneACCESS table is confined to in-frame rearrangements and falls short of the full clone set. An unresolved V gene accounts for under half of the shortfall where checked; the remainder is of unknown origin. The sample contains over a million clones, about 84% of them found a single time. The ten biggest clones cover around 0.6% of the sample. Sequences were obtained from memory CD4+ T cells from PBMCs. The cell subset or site label of this sample denotes: CD45RA-negative fraction. These receptors were obtained from a man between 18 and 35 years old in good health. Some clones in this sample may be carry-over from other donors' samples.

The chain recombines TRBV23-1 with TRBJ2-7; either TRBD1 or TRBD2 may fit D (5 bases each). Being an ORF, TRBV23-1 has a function that is uncertain. The CDR3 sequence is 13 residues long. V was trimmed by 4 bases and J by 1 base, leaving 8 bases between them. The DNA for the CDR3 is TGCGCCAGCAGTCTTTGGGGGTCCTACGAGCAGTACTTC. It encodes CASSLWGSYEQYF.

This chain connects TRBV6-4 to TRBJ1-2; D is undetermined. The CDR3 is 14 residues long. Germline loops: CDR1 MRHNA, CDR2 SNTAGT. V lost 5 bases and J 8 bases, leaving 18 bases between the germline ends. This CDR3 is CASSRRPHEGGYTF. As DNA, the CDR3 is TGTGCCAGCAGTCGACGGCCACACGAGGGAGGCTACACCTTC.

Of note for this clone: This likely reflects a read error, since a far larger clone is one base away. The V call is TRBV15, the J call TRBJ1-1, with D unclear. This CDR3 contains 13 residues. V was shortened by 5 bases and J by 6 bases, with 13 bases between the two germline ends. CDR1 LNHNV and CDR2 YYDKDF come from the germline V gene (reference sequence). This chain's CDR3 is CATSGDGSAEAFF. DNA for the CDR3: TGTGCCACCAGCGGGGATGGTAGCGCTGAAGCTTTCTTT.

This rearrangement joins TRBV18 to TRBJ2-4; D is perhaps TRBD2 (6 bases). Trimming took 3 bases from V and 1 from J, leaving 25 bases between them. CDR3 length: 20 amino acids. Germline V CDR1 and CDR2: KGHSH, LQKENI. The CDR3 nucleotides read TGTGCCAGCTCACCGTTACCACCATACCCGGGACTTAGGGCCAAAAACATTCAGTACTTC. Residues: CASSPLPPYPGLRAKNIQYF.